This T cell receptor beta chain comes out of a study of blood T cells in healthy people across ages. Study-level results: Higher naive T cell percentage went strongly together with higher TCR beta diversity.

The authors ran a second PCR of roughly 6 to 12 cycles using a sample-barcoded 5' primer and a J-beta primer mix. TCRdb used MiXCR to reprocess the 5' RACE reads, holding one entry per CDR3 protein. The sample records some 1,800,000 distinct CDR3 sequences, about two fifths being singletons. RNA extraction gave at least 6 micrograms of total RNA per sample. This clonotype has only a few counts. What it binds is unknown. The CDR3 is 13 amino acids. Per the germline V gene, CDR1 is SGHVS and CDR2 is FNYEAQ. Trimming pared 0 bases from V and 8 bases from J, leaving 10 bases between. The sequence came from a human donor in good health. The rearrangement links TRBV7-6 to TRBJ1-1; D gene uncertain. The sequenced sample was blood. CDR3 DNA: TGTGCCAGCAGCTTAGCATTTACCTTGGAAGCTTTCTTT. Amino acids: CASSLAFTLEAFF. The variable domain in full, with the rest retrieved from reference TRBV7-6 and TRBJ1-1, is GAGVSQSPRYKVTKRGQDVALRCDPISGHVSLYWYRQALGQGPEFLTYFNYEAQQDKSGLPNDRFSAERPEGSISTLTIQRTEQRDSAMYRCASSLAFTLEAFFGQGTRLTVV.